The rows below give T cell receptor beta chains drawn from one sample of a study of graft-versus-host responses after intestinal transplantation. Their specific antigens are unknown. Using immunoSEQ multiplex PCR, the repertoire was profiled, and TCRdb retains in-frame clones only, with some absent. The data hold around 31,000 clones, with roughly four fifths observed a single time. The sequencing here drew on unstimulated CD8+ T cells sorted from spleen or lymph node cells, taken before intestinal transplant. The receptors shown here come from a human donor who received an intestinal transplant. CDR3s include the opening cysteine and the closing phenylalanine or tryptophan. D genes are given only for firm matches. Size is stated for part of the rows, as once, few or many counts, or as a class when the clone is expanded.

D: .
J: TRBJ1-4
V: TRBV7-5
size: .
CDR3: CARSSRRHEKLFF
DNA: TGTGCCAGAAGCTCCAGGCGACATGAAAAACTGTTTTTT

D: TRBD2
J: TRBJ2-2
V: TRBV7-8
size: .
CDR3: CASSGMGGRDTGELFF
DNA: TGTGCCAGCAGCGGGATGGGCGGGAGGGACACCGGGGAGCTGTTTTTT

D: TRBD2
J: TRBJ2-5
V: TRBV4-1
size: .
CDR3: CASSQDPGRGGVETQYF
DNA: TGCGCCAGCAGCCAAGACCCGGGGCGGGGGGGAGTGGAGACCCAGTACTTC

D: TRBD2
J: TRBJ2-2
V: TRBV5-6
size: .
CDR3: CASRGLAGDAGELFF
DNA: TGTGCCAGCAGGGGACTAGCGGGAGATGCCGGGGAGCTGTTTTTT

D: .
J: TRBJ2-7
V: TRBV5-1
size: .
CDR3: CASSLWAERNSYEQYF
DNA: TGCGCCAGCAGCTTGTGGGCAGAGCGGAACTCCTACGAGCAGTACTTC

D: TRBD2
J: TRBJ2-5
V: TRBV28
size: .
CDR3: CASTLAGGLDLKETQYF
DNA: TGTGCCAGCACCCTAGCGGGGGGGCTTGATTTGAAGGAGACCCAGTACTTC

D: .
J: TRBJ2-5
V: TRBV5-1
size: .
CDR3: CASSLAAVGRQETQYF
DNA: TGCGCCAGCAGCTTGGCCGCGGTGGGGAGGCAAGAGACCCAGTACTTC

D: TRBD1
J: TRBJ2-5
V: TRBV13
size: .
CDR3: CATSPWLDRALETQYF
DNA: TGTGCCACCTCGCCTTGGTTGGACAGGGCTTTGGAGACCCAGTACTTC

D: .
J: TRBJ2-7
V: TRBV7-7
size: .
CDR3: CASSALATDEQYF
DNA: TGTGCTAGCAGCGCCCTAGCCACGGACGAGCAGTACTTC

D: TRBD2
J: TRBJ2-7
V: TRBV5-5
size: .
CDR3: CASSFEREIYEQYF
DNA: TGTGCCAGCAGCTTCGAGCGGGAGATCTACGAGCAGTACTTC

D: .
J: TRBJ2-7
V: TRBV5-6
size: .
CDR3: CASSLEAKATRRIYEQYF
DNA: TGTGCCAGCAGCTTGGAGGCTAAGGCGACAAGGAGGATCTACGAGCAGTACTTC

D: TRBD2
J: TRBJ2-7
V: TRBV4-1
size: .
CDR3: CASSHLAGGTYEQYF
DNA: TGCGCCAGCAGCCACCTAGCGGGAGGGACCTACGAGCAGTACTTC

D: .
J: TRBJ2-2
V: TRBV28
size: .
CDR3: CASRDSRNTGELFF
DNA: TGTGCCAGCAGGGACAGTAGGAACACCGGGGAGCTGTTTTTT

D: .
J: TRBJ2-2
V: TRBV11-2
size: .
CDR3: CASSLDREDTGELFF
DNA: TGTGCCAGCAGCCTCGACAGGGAGGACACCGGGGAGCTGTTTTTT

D: .
J: TRBJ1-1
V: TRBV15
size: .
CDR3: CATSRGQTGRSTEAFF
DNA: TGTGCCACCAGCAGAGGGCAGACGGGGAGGAGCACTGAAGCTTTCTTT

D: .
J: TRBJ2-7
V: TRBV2
size: .
CDR3: CASKRGPSSYEQYF
DNA: TGTGCCAGCAAAAGGGGCCCGAGCTCCTACGAGCAGTACTTC

D: .
J: TRBJ2-5
V: TRBV27
size: .
CDR3: CASSLPPGQYF
DNA: TGTGCCAGCAGTTTACCCCCAGGGCAGTACTTC

D: TRBD1
J: TRBJ2-7
V: TRBV6-5
size: .
CDR3: CATATGPTYEQYF
DNA: TGTGCCACAGCGACAGGGCCTACCTACGAGCAGTACTTC

D: .
J: TRBJ2-2
V: TRBV6-6
size: .
CDR3: CASSYPIGAGELFF
DNA: TGTGCCAGCAGTTATCCGATAGGGGCCGGGGAGCTGTTTTTT

D: .
J: TRBJ2-1
V: TRBV7-9
size: .
CDR3: CASSYEASDEQFF
DNA: TGTGCCAGCAGCTATGAGGCAAGCGATGAGCAGTTCTTC

D: TRBD2
J: TRBJ2-1
V: TRBV7-8
size: .
CDR3: CASSLWRGAYNEQFF
DNA: TGTGCCAGCAGCTTATGGCGGGGGGCCTACAATGAGCAGTTCTTC

D: .
J: TRBJ2-7
V: TRBV5-1
size: .
CDR3: CASSLAGGTYEQYF
DNA: TGCGCCAGCAGCTTGGCAGGCGGGACCTACGAGCAGTACTTC

D: .
J: TRBJ1-1
V: TRBV6-6
size: .
CDR3: CASSYRQGIGTEAFF
DNA: TGTGCCAGCAGTTACCGTCAGGGTATCGGGACTGAAGCTTTCTTT

D: TRBD2
J: TRBJ2-7
V: TRBV18
size: .
CDR3: CASSTGLAGGPYEQYF
DNA: TGTGCCAGCTCCACCGGGCTAGCGGGAGGTCCCTACGAGCAGTACTTC

D: TRBD1
J: TRBJ2-3
V: TRBV19
size: .
CDR3: CASSDRDRDTQYF
DNA: TGTGCCAGTAGTGACAGGGACCGGGATACGCAGTATTTT

D: TRBD2
J: TRBJ2-1
V: TRBV29-1
size: .
CDR3: CSVEVGGPHEQFF
DNA: TGCAGCGTTGAAGTGGGAGGGCCCCATGAGCAGTTCTTC

D: .
J: TRBJ2-5
V: TRBV11-3
size: .
CDR3: CASSLESNQETQYF
DNA: TGTGCCAGCAGCTTAGAGTCCAATCAAGAGACCCAGTACTTC

D: .
J: TRBJ1-5
V: TRBV19
size: .
CDR3: CASSKGGGDGNQPQHF
DNA: TGTGCCAGTAGTAAGGGGGGGGGAGATGGCAATCAGCCCCAGCATTTT

D: TRBD1
J: TRBJ1-5
V: TRBV10-1
size: .
CDR3: CASSAPGQGVNQPQHF
DNA: TGCGCCAGCAGTGCCCCGGGACAGGGGGTCAATCAGCCCCAGCATTTT

D: TRBD1
J: TRBJ2-5
V: TRBV28
size: .
CDR3: CASSPGQGVDWETQYF
DNA: TGTGCCAGCAGCCCGGGACAGGGGGTGGATTGGGAGACCCAGTACTTC

D: TRBD1
J: TRBJ1-4
V: TRBV5-3
size: .
CDR3: CARSDRVPIREKLFF
DNA: TGTGCCAGAAGCGACAGGGTTCCCATTAGAGAAAAACTGTTTTTT

D: .
J: TRBJ2-7
V: TRBV4-2
size: .
CDR3: CASSQALGNEQYF
DNA: TGTGCCAGCAGCCAAGCTCTCGGGAACGAGCAGTACTTC

D: TRBD2
J: TRBJ2-2
V: TRBV7-9
size: .
CDR3: CASSPRTSKAGELFF
DNA: TGTGCCAGCAGCCCCCGGACTAGCAAGGCCGGGGAGCTGTTTTTT

D: TRBD2
J: TRBJ2-2
V: TRBV4-1
size: .
CDR3: CASSQVVVGLAGGPELFF
DNA: TGCGCCAGCAGCCAAGTCGTAGTTGGGCTAGCGGGGGGCCCGGAGCTGTTTTTT

D: .
J: TRBJ1-1
V: TRBV4-1
size: once
CDR3: CASSQHSMNTEAFF
DNA: TGCGCCAGCAGCCAGCATTCTATGAACACTGAAGCTTTCTTT

D: .
J: TRBJ2-2
V: TRBV4-1
size: .
CDR3: CASSLAATGVGNTGELFF
DNA: TGCGCCAGCAGCCTAGCGGCCACGGGAGTCGGTAACACCGGGGAGCTGTTTTTT

D: .
J: TRBJ1-4
V: TRBV10-1
size: .
CDR3: CASSELKPVEKLFF
DNA: TGCGCCAGCAGTGAGCTGAAGCCGGTGGAAAAACTGTTTTTT

D: .
J: TRBJ2-3
V: TRBV27
size: .
CDR3: CASSYAGTQYF
DNA: TGTGCCAGCAGTTACGCGGGGACGCAGTATTTT

D: TRBD2
J: TRBJ2-1
V: TRBV2
size: .
CDR3: CASSPGLAGGEEDNEQFF
DNA: TGTGCCAGCAGCCCGGGACTAGCGGGAGGTGAGGAAGACAATGAGCAGTTCTTC

D: TRBD1
J: TRBJ1-1
V: TRBV27
size: .
CDR3: CASSHTGGNTEAFF
DNA: TGTGCCAGCAGCCACACAGGGGGGAACACTGAAGCTTTCTTT

D: TRBD1
J: TRBJ2-3
V: TRBV13
size: .
CDR3: CASSLAGGEDTQYF
DNA: TGTGCCAGCAGCTTAGCAGGGGGCGAGGATACGCAGTATTTT

D: TRBD2
J: TRBJ2-7
V: TRBV11-2
size: .
CDR3: CASSGLVYEQYF
DNA: TGTGCCAGCAGCGGACTAGTCTACGAGCAGTACTTC

D: .
J: TRBJ2-2
V: TRBV13
size: .
CDR3: CASSSPGLTGELFF
DNA: TGTGCCAGCAGCTCCCCGGGACTCACCGGGGAGCTGTTTTTT

D: .
J: TRBJ2-7
V: TRBV5-4
size: .
CDR3: CASSLTGSHSYEQYF
DNA: TGTGCCAGCAGCTTGACAGGGTCTCACTCCTACGAGCAGTACTTC

D: .
J: TRBJ2-4
V: TRBV4-1
size: few
CDR3: CASSQDWRGAKNIQYF
DNA: TGCGCCAGCAGCCAAGATTGGCGGGGAGCCAAAAACATTCAGTACTTC

D: TRBD1
J: TRBJ2-5
V: TRBV6-8
size: once
CDR3: CASSYRDRGSLETQYF
DNA: TGTGCCAGCAGTTACCGGGACAGGGGTTCTTTAGAGACCCAGTACTTC

D: .
J: TRBJ2-2
V: TRBV29-1
size: .
CDR3: CSVEDRLNTGELFF
DNA: TGCAGCGTTGAAGACAGGTTGAACACCGGGGAGCTGTTTTTT

D: .
J: TRBJ2-7
V: TRBV7-8
size: .
CDR3: CASSPAGDHYEQYF
DNA: TGTGCCAGCAGCCCAGCGGGCGATCACTACGAGCAGTACTTC

D: .
J: TRBJ1-2
V: TRBV9
size: .
CDR3: CASSVERGNYGYTF
DNA: TGTGCCAGCAGCGTAGAAAGAGGGAACTATGGCTACACCTTC

D: TRBD1
J: TRBJ2-1
V: TRBV6-1
size: once
CDR3: CASSEGTGGMGGEQFF
DNA: TGTGCCAGCAGTGAAGGGACAGGGGGAATGGGTGGTGAGCAGTTCTTC

D: .
J: TRBJ2-1
V: TRBV5-1
size: few
CDR3: CACRELRSYNEQFF
DNA: TGCGCCTGCCGAGAACTCCGCTCCTACAATGAGCAGTTCTTC

D: .
J: TRBJ2-7
V: TRBV11-2
size: .
CDR3: CASSLGLTGRHEQYF
DNA: TGTGCCAGCAGCTTAGGGTTGACAGGGAGGCACGAGCAGTACTTC

D: .
J: TRBJ2-2
V: TRBV6-1
size: .
CDR3: CASSELPPGITGELFF
DNA: TGTGCCAGCAGTGAGTTACCGCCAGGTATCACCGGGGAGCTGTTTTTT